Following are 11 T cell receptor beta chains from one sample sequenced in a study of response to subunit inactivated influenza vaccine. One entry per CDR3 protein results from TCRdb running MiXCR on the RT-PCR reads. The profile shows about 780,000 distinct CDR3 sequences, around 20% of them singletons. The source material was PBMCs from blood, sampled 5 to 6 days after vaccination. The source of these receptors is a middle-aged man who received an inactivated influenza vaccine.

The CDR3: CASSYSIRVSYGYTF. CDR3 DNA: TGTGCCAGCAGTTACTCAATCAGGGTCTCCTATGGCTACACCTTC. This chain joins TRBV6-5 and TRBJ1-2, with D possibly being TRBD1 (5 bases). CDR1 MNHEY and CDR2 SVGAGI come from the germline V gene. Trimming stripped 0 bases from V and 4 bases from J, with 12 bases between. The CDR3 consists of 15 residues.

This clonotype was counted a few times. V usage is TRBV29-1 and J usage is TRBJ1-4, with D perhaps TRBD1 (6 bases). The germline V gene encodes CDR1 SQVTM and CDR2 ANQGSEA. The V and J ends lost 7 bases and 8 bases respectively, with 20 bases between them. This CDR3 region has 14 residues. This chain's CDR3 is CSARGAGRNEKLFF. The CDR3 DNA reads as TGCAGCGCAAGGGGGGCAGGGAGAAACGAAAAACTGTTTTTT.

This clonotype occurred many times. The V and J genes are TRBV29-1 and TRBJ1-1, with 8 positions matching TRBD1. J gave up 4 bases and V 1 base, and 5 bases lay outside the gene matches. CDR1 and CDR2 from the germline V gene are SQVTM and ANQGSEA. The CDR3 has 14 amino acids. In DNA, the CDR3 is TGCAGCGTTGAAGTGCAGGGGGCCGGCACTGAAGCTTTCTTT. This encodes CSVEVQGAGTEAFF.

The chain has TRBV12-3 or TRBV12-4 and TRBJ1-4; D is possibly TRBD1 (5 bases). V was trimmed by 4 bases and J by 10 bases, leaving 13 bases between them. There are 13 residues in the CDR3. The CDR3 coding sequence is TGTGCCAGCAGTTCCGCACAGGACGCAAAACTGTTTTTT. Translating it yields CASSSAQDAKLFF.

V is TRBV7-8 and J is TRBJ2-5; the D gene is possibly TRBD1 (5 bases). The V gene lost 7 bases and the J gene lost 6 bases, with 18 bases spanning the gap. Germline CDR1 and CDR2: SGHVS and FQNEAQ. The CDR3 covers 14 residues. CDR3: CASNTRQGVKTQYF. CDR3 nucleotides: TGTGCCAGCAACACCCGGCAGGGTGTGAAGACCCAGTACTTC.

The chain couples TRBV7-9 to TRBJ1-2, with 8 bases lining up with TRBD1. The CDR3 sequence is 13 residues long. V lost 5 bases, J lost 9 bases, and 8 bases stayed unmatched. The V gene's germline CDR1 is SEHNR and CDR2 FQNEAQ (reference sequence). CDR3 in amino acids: CASSPRTGKSYTF. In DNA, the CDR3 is TGTGCCAGCAGCCCCCGGACAGGGAAGAGCTACACCTTC.

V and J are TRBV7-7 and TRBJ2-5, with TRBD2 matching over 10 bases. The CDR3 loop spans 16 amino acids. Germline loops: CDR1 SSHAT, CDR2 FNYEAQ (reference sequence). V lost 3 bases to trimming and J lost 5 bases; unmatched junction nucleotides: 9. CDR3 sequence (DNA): TGTGCCAGCAGCTTTGATCCCGGGACTAGCGTCGAGACCCAGTACTTC. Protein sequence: CASSFDPGTSVETQYF.

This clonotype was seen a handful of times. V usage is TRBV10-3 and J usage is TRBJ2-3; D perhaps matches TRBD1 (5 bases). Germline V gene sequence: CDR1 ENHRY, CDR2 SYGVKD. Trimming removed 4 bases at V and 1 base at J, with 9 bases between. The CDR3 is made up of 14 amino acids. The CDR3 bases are TGTGCCATCAGTGTCTTGGGGCGCACAGATACGCAGTATTTT. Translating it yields CAISVLGRTDTQYF.

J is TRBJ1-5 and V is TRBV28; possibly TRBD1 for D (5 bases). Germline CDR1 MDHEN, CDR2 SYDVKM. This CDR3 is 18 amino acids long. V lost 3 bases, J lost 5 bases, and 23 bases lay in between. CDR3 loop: CASSFGEIEGQGYQPQHF. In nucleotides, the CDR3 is TGTGCCAGCAGTTTTGGGGAAATAGAGGGGCAGGGATATCAGCCCCAGCATTTT.

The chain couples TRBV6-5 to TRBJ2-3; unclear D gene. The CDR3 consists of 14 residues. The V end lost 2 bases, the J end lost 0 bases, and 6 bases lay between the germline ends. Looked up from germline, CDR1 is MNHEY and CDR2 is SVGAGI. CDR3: CASSYGPSTDTQYF. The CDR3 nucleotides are TGTGCCAGCAGTTACGGACCAAGCACAGATACGCAGTATTTT.

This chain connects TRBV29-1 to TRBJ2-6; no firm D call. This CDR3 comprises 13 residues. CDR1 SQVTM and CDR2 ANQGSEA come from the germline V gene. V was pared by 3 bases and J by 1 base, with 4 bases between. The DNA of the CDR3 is TGCAGCGTTGACGGATCTGGGGCCAACGTCCTGACTTTC. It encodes CSVDGSGANVLTF.